This TCR beta chain was sequenced for a study of blood T cell repertoires in COVID-19. Overall study: Samples representing acute and convalescent COVID-19 were sourced from the United States, Italy and Spain. T cells, B-cell-depleted T cells, or PBMCs provided the cDNA or gDNA that served as material.

As originally analysed: Using reference gene primer amplification, nucleated cell counts were estimated. Some clones are missing from TCRdb's copy, which holds only in-frame ones; the method was immunoSEQ multiplex PCR. V and J calls plus clone size are reproduced from that table; the DNA served to infer D and trimming. The table shows some 390,000 clones, with 89% occurring only once. Seattle patient enrollment occurred during active infection, with longitudinal follow-up thereafter. Sample: peripheral blood. The receptor comes from a woman in her thirties or forties with COVID-19, enrolled during active disease.

This chain's CDR3 is CASSLVDTYDGYTF. The CDR3 region has the DNA TGTGCCAGCAGCTTAGTCGACACCTACGATGGCTACACCTTC. The chain carries TRBV7-8 and TRBJ1-2; D gene unclear. V lost 1 base to trimming and J lost 6 bases, with 12 bases between them. Germline values: CDR1 SGHVS, CDR2 FQNEAQ. CDR3 length: 14 residues.